The source of this TCR beta chain is a study of T cells after yellow fever vaccination. CDR3 length: 14 amino acids. Germline V lookup: CDR1 MDHEN, CDR2 SYDVKM. V dropped 3 bases and J dropped 4 bases, with 12 bases sitting between them. TCRdb reprocessed the 5' RACE reads via MiXCR and lists one record per CDR3 protein. The sample shows a few hundred thousand distinct CDR3 sequences, about 9.9% of them seen only once. The chain recombines TRBV28 with TRBJ1-1; D call uncertain. The sequence was obtained from a man between 18 and 35 years old who received the YFV17D yellow fever vaccine. Sequences were derived from PBMCs, sampled on the day of the first yellow fever vaccination. CDR3 sequence: CASSFGLGSTEAFF. The CDR3 nucleotides read TGTGCCAGCAGTTTCGGGCTGGGGAGCACTGAAGCTTTCTTT.